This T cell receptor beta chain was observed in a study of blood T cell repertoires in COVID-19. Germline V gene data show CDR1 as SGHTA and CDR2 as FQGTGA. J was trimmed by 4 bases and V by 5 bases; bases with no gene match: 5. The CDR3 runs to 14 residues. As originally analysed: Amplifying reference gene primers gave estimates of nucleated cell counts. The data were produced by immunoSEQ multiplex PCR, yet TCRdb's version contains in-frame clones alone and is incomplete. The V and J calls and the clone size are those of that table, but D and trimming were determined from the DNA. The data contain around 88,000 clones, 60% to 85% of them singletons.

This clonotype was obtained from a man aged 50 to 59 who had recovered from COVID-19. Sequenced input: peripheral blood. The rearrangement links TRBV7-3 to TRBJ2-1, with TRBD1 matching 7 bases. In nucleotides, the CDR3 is TGTGCCAGCAGCAACGGACAGGCTTACAATGAGCAGTTCTTC. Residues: CASSNGQAYNEQFF.